Each of the 30 T cell receptor beta chains below was sequenced from the same sample in a study of control samples from healthy donors and cancer patients. TCRdb keeps only in-frame clones here, not all; method: immunoSEQ multiplex PCR. Here the sample spans 150,000 to 170,000 clones, 90% to 95% being singletons. Sequences were obtained from blood. The receptors come from a man between 35 and 55 years old in good health.

The gene calls are TRBV29-1 and TRBJ2-7; tentatively, D is TRBD1 (5 bases). V lost 4 bases to trimming and J lost 7 bases, with 14 bases between them. This CDR3 spans 12 amino acids. In germline, CDR1 is SQVTM, CDR2 ANQGSEA. The DNA of the CDR3 is TGCAGCGTTGGGCAGGGCCCGAGGGAGCAGTACTTC. It yields the protein CSVGQGPREQYF.

The chain is built from TRBV7-9 and TRBJ2-1, with D possibly matching TRBD1 (6 bases). Germline values: CDR1 SEHNR, CDR2 FQNEAQ (reference sequence). V was clipped by 5 bases and J by 0 bases, with 14 bases between them. This CDR3 has 16 residues. CDR3 sequence reads: CASSPNRGGSYNEQFF. Here the CDR3 DNA reads TGTGCCAGCAGCCCGAATCGAGGGGGCTCCTACAATGAGCAGTTCTTC.

The chain joins TRBV28 to TRBJ2-5; D gene ambiguous. V was shortened by 1 base and J by 4 bases, with 10 bases between the two germline ends. The germline V gene encodes CDR1 MDHEN and CDR2 SYDVKM. This CDR3 spans 14 amino acids. For the CDR3, the DNA is TGTGCCAGCAGTTTATATCGGGTTTCAGAGACCCAGTACTTC. Translated, it gives CASSLYRVSETQYF. Complete variable domain (other parts from reference TRBV28 and TRBJ2-5): DVKVTQSSRYLVKRTGEKVFLECVQDMDHENMFWYRQDPGLGLRLIYFSYDVKMKEKGDIPEGYSVSREKKERFSLILESASTNQTSMYLCASSLYRVSETQYFGPGTRLLVL.

V is TRBV19 and J is TRBJ1-2; D is unclear. The CDR3 sequence is 16 residues long. V was clipped by 5 bases and J by 3 bases, with 19 bases between them. Germline loops: CDR1 LNHDA, CDR2 SQIVND (reference sequence). The CDR3 region has the DNA TGTGCCAGTAGTCAGCACAGCGTAAGTTCTGACTATGGCTACACCTTC. This sequence encodes CASSQHSVSSDYGYTF.

V usage is TRBV21-1 and J usage is TRBJ2-7; the table's D call, TRBD1, was not checked against the DNA. TRBV21-1 is marked as a pseudogene. CDR3 length: 13 residues. The CDR3 region is CASSKDREYEQYF. The CDR3 DNA reads TGTGCCAGCAGCAAGGACAGGGAGTACGAGCAGTACTTC.

This clone has just a few counts. The V gene is TRBV6-2 or TRBV6-3, the J gene TRBJ2-7, with D hard to call. The CDR3 consists of 13 residues. The germline V gene has CDR1 MNHEY and CDR2 SVGEGT. Between the trimmed V and J ends, which lost 6 bases and 0 bases, there was a span of 9 bases. The CDR3 here is CASSPGYSYEQYF. The CDR3 DNA is TGTGCCAGCAGCCCAGGTTACTCCTACGAGCAGTACTTC.

The chain joins TRBV3-1 (or the pseudogene TRBV3-2) to TRBJ1-1, with D maybe TRBD1 (6 bases). The germline gives CDR1 LGHDT, CDR2 YNNKEL (reference sequence). The V end was cut by 3 bases, the J end by 5 bases, with 10 bases between. The CDR3 has 13 amino acids. CDR3 in amino acids: CASSHRGMTEAFF. CDR3 in DNA: TGTGCCAGCAGCCACAGGGGAATGACTGAAGCTTTCTTT.

The gene calls are TRBV12-3 or TRBV12-4 and TRBJ1-1; D is undetermined. The ends were cut back, 6 bases at V and 5 bases at J, with 13 bases in the middle. This CDR3 region has 13 residues. This CDR3 reads CASSPPQETEAFF. In nucleotides, the CDR3 is TGTGCCAGCAGCCCCCCCCAGGAAACTGAAGCTTTCTTT.

The chain has TRBV3-1 (or the pseudogene TRBV3-2) and TRBJ2-7, with D maybe TRBD1 (7 bases). V was trimmed by 4 bases and J by 7 bases, leaving 17 bases between them. Looked up from germline, CDR1 is LGHDT and CDR2 is YNNKEL (reference sequence). This CDR3 has 14 residues. CDR3 amino acids: CASSPIGQAGEQYF. In nucleotides, the CDR3 is TGTGCCAGCAGCCCGATCGGACAGGCGGGGGAGCAGTACTTC.

The V and J genes are TRBV12-5 and TRBJ1-6; D is uncertain. This CDR3 is 12 amino acids long. Germline V gives CDR1 LGHNT, CDR2 FRNRAP. With 3 bases removed from V and 10 bases from J, the gap between germline ends came to 7 bases. In nucleotides, the CDR3 is TGTGCTAGTGGTTTCCAGGACTCACCCCTCCACTTT. Its protein is CASGFQDSPLHF.

This rearrangement joins TRBV9 to TRBJ2-3, with 9 bases that match TRBD2. Germline V gives CDR1 SGDLS, CDR2 YYNGEE. V lost 3 bases and J lost 0; bases outside the gene matches: 5. The CDR3 runs 16 residues. This CDR3 is CASSAEAGGSTDTQYF. The CDR3 bases are TGTGCCAGCAGCGCCGAAGCGGGGGGAAGCACAGATACGCAGTATTTT.

The J gene is TRBJ1-1, the V gene TRBV7-9; 7 positions match TRBD1. The V gene's germline CDR1 is SEHNR and CDR2 FQNEAQ (reference sequence). The CDR3 is 15 amino acids. With V trimmed by 1 base and J by 4 bases, 6 bases remained unmatched. Written as DNA, the CDR3 is TGTGCCAGCAGCTTAGGCGACAGGGCGTCCACTGAAGCTTTCTTT. This gives the protein CASSLGDRASTEAFF.

The V gene is TRBV27, the J gene TRBJ2-7; the D is unclear. The CDR3 consists of 13 residues. V was shortened by 6 bases and J by 1 base, with 10 bases between the two germline ends. In germline, CDR1 is MNHEY, CDR2 SMNVEV (reference sequence). The CDR3 spells CASSLKPSYEQYF. The CDR3 DNA is TGTGCCAGCAGCCTTAAACCATCCTACGAGCAGTACTTC.

This sequence joins TRBV6-2 or TRBV6-3 and TRBJ1-1; no definite D call. Trimming took 0 bases from V and 7 from J, leaving 12 bases between them. In germline, CDR1 is MNHEY, CDR2 SVGEGT. The CDR3 loop spans 14 amino acids. CDR3 loop: CASSYSILQNEAFF. In DNA, the CDR3 is TGTGCCAGCAGTTACTCGATCCTTCAGAATGAAGCTTTCTTT.

In regard to this clone: Other DNA sequences of this sample code for an identical CDR3. The rearrangement joins TRBV27 to TRBJ1-1; 7 positions agree with TRBD1. The ends lost 2 bases at V and 1 base at J; junction bases unmatched: 1. This CDR3 is 14 amino acids long. Germline lookup yields CDR1 MNHEY and CDR2 SMNVEV (reference sequence). The CDR3, as DNA: TGTGCCAGCAGTTTACAGGGGGGGAACACTGAAGCTTTCTTT. The encoded protein is CASSLQGGNTEAFF.

The J gene is TRBJ1-1, the V gene TRBV9; TRBD1 is a possible D gene (6 bases). Germline V gene sequence: CDR1 SGDLS, CDR2 YYNGEE. The CDR3 is made up of 15 amino acids. Between the trimmed V and J ends, which lost 0 bases and 1 base, there was a span of 10 bases. For the CDR3, the DNA is TGTGCCAGCAGCGTAGTTGGGGGCGGGAACACTGAAGCTTTCTTT. This encodes CASSVVGGGNTEAFF.

This clone was found a few times. This chain joins TRBV28 and TRBJ1-2; no firm D call. In germline, CDR1 is MDHEN, CDR2 SYDVKM. There are 14 residues in the CDR3. V lost 3 bases and J lost 4, with 12 bases in between. CDR3 amino acids: CASSFPRAAYGYTF. CDR3 sequence (DNA): TGTGCCAGCAGTTTTCCCCGGGCAGCCTATGGCTACACCTTC.

Only one count was recorded for this clone. The chain links TRBV5-1 to TRBJ2-5; D possibly uses TRBD1 or TRBD2 (5 bases each). Trimming stripped 0 bases from V and 3 bases from J, with 21 bases between. The germline gives CDR1 SGHRS, CDR2 YFSETQ. The CDR3 spans 18 residues. DNA for the CDR3: TGCGCCAGCAGCTTGGTACTTAGTGGTCCGGGGACCAAAGAGACCCAGTACTTC. It encodes CASSLVLSGPGTKETQYF.

This clone has a single count. This chain connects TRBV3-1 (or the pseudogene TRBV3-2) to TRBJ1-5; no definite D call. CDR3 length equals 15 residues. Germline V CDR1 and CDR2: LGHDT, YNNKEL (reference sequence). V gave up 3 bases and J gave up 4 bases, with 13 bases separating them. As DNA, the CDR3 is TGTGCCAGCAGCCAGGGAGTGTGGGAGAATCAGCCCCAGCATTTT. Its protein product is CASSQGVWENQPQHF.

V and J are TRBV6-5 and TRBJ2-2; D uncertain. This CDR3 region has 16 residues. Germline V CDR1 and CDR2: MNHEY, SVGAGI. V lost 4 bases and J 1 base, leaving 13 bases between the germline ends. The CDR3 region has the DNA TGTGCCAGCAGTTTCGGGTCCCAGCTGAACACCGGGGAGCTGTTTTTT. Protein: CASSFGSQLNTGELFF.

As concerns this clone: Additional DNA sequences in this sample encode the identical CDR3. This sequence joins TRBV18 and TRBJ1-1; no clear D gene. Per the germline V gene, CDR1 is KGHSH and CDR2 is LQKENI. V was shortened by 3 bases and J by 1 base, with 6 bases between the two germline ends. This CDR3 is built from 13 residues. The CDR3 loop reads CASSPQPNTEAFF. As DNA, the CDR3 is TGTGCCAGCTCACCTCAACCGAACACTGAAGCTTTCTTT.

The J gene is TRBJ2-1, the V gene TRBV27, with 8 bases matching TRBD1. Germline V gene lookup returns CDR1 MNHEY and CDR2 SMNVEV (reference sequence). The V segment lost 5 bases and the J segment 7 bases; nucleotides outside the gene matches: 13. This CDR3 is 16 amino acids long. This CDR3 reads CASSPNRGVVGNEQFF. The CDR3 DNA reads as TGTGCCAGCAGTCCGAACAGGGGGGTAGTCGGAAATGAGCAGTTCTTC.

This clone is a singleton in its sample. The chain is built from TRBV2 and TRBJ1-4, with a tentative D call TRBD1 (5 bases). Trimming took 1 base from V and 3 from J, leaving 9 bases between them. The germline CDR1 and CDR2 sequences are SNHLY and FYNNEI. The CDR3 runs to 15 residues. The CDR3 sequence is CASSEGQGPNEKLFF. The CDR3 nucleotides are TGTGCCAGCAGTGAAGGGCAGGGACCTAATGAAAAACTGTTTTTT.

This chain joins TRBV6-6 and TRBJ2-3; 9 nucleotides align to TRBD2. V lost 1 base and J lost 2; bases outside the gene matches: 4. CDR1 and CDR2 from the germline V gene are MNHNY and SVGAGI (reference sequence). The CDR3 sequence is 16 residues long. CDR3 coding DNA: TGTGCCAGCAGTTACTGGCTAGCGGGACACACAGATACGCAGTATTTT. Its translation is CASSYWLAGHTDTQYF.

The chain is built from TRBV11-2 and TRBJ1-5; D unresolved. This CDR3 is built from 13 residues. Germline V gene data show CDR1 as SGHAT and CDR2 as FQNNGV. Between the trimmed V and J ends, which lost 3 bases and 4 bases, there was a span of 7 bases. The chain's CDR3 is CASSFLRNQPQHF. CDR3 DNA sequence: TGTGCCAGCAGCTTCCTACGAAATCAGCCCCAGCATTTT.

The rearrangement links TRBV19 to TRBJ2-6; perhaps TRBD2 as D (6 bases). Trimming stripped 3 bases from V and 0 bases from J, with 12 bases between. The V gene's germline CDR1 is LNHDA and CDR2 SQIVND (reference sequence). CDR3 size: 17 residues. CDR3 amino acids: CASSIMGGTSGANVLTF. CDR3 bases: TGTGCCAGTAGTATCATGGGCGGGACCTCTGGGGCCAACGTCCTGACTTTC.

The rearrangement joins TRBV11-2 to TRBJ1-2; D gene unclear. The CDR3 consists of 13 residues. Trimming removed 2 bases at V and 2 bases at J, with 6 bases between. Germline assignment: CDR1 SGHAT and CDR2 FQNNGV. The CDR3 sequence is CASSLWANYGYTF. CDR3 nucleotide sequence: TGTGCCAGCAGCTTATGGGCCAACTATGGCTACACCTTC.

The rearrangement links TRBV6-1 to TRBJ1-6; D is uncertain. With 2 bases removed from V and 8 bases from J, the gap between germline ends came to 7 bases. This CDR3 has 13 amino acids. CDR1 and CDR2 (germline): MNHNS, SASEGT. CDR3 sequence: CASSEHRDSPLHF. The CDR3 DNA sequence: TGTGCCAGCAGTGAACATAGGGATTCACCCCTCCACTTT.

This clone was observed a handful of times. The chain recombines TRBV18 with TRBJ2-2; D unclear. The CDR3 length is 16 residues. The V gene's germline CDR1 is KGHSH and CDR2 LQKENI. V dropped 3 bases and J dropped 6 bases, with 17 bases sitting between them. The CDR3 sequence: CASSPQAGSGSGELFF. The CDR3 DNA is TGTGCCAGCTCACCCCAGGCCGGCTCCGGCTCCGGGGAGCTGTTTTTT.

This chain connects TRBV6-6 to TRBJ1-1; 9 bases align to TRBD1. CDR3 size: 13 residues. Per germline, CDR1 MNHNY and CDR2 SVGAGI (reference sequence). V shed 7 bases, J shed 7 bases, and the junction held 7 bases outside the gene matches. CDR3 in amino acids: CASTGQGTGEAFF. The DNA of the CDR3 is TGTGCCAGCACCGGACAGGGGACCGGTGAAGCTTTCTTT.